The text below deals with one T cell receptor (beta chain). There are 13 residues in the CDR3. V lost 2 bases, J lost 5 bases, and 9 bases lay in between. Germline CDR1 MRHNA, CDR2 SNTAGT. The data belong to a study of cytomegalovirus exposure and HLA in healthy donors. PCR employed 60 Vbeta and 13 Jbeta primers. The table came from immunoSEQ multiplex PCR; TCRdb's copy has only in-frame clones and leaves some out. Of about 130,000 clones listed, approximately 79% are singletons. This clonotype was sampled from a man between 50 and 59 years old in good health and CMV-seropositive. Sequencing used PBMCs. This chain uses TRBV6-4 with TRBJ1-1, with no clear D. This chain's CDR3 is CASSDAPGTEAFF. CDR3 in DNA: TGTGCCAGCAGTGACGCCCCGGGGACTGAAGCTTTCTTT.